The sequence of this TCR beta chain was determined in a study of OX40 agonist ivuxolimab in advanced cancers. Background on the study: The dose-escalation cohort had hepatocellular carcinoma, melanoma, renal cell or head and neck cancer.

The protocol was immunoSEQ multiplex PCR, while the TCRdb copy is restricted to in-frame clones and leaves out a portion. Here the sample spans about 35,000 clones, roughly 80% being singletons. Overall study results and limits: Dosing at 0.1 to 3.0 mg/kg was accompanied by clonal expansion of CD4+ and CD8+ blood T cells by week 6. Expanded clones were, on average, more numerous in CD8+ T cells than in CD4+. Also present in some nonresponders was a low level of normalized T-cell clonal expansion.

Points on this clone: What it binds is unknown.

The source was CD4+ or CD8+ T cells sorted from blood, collected in a trial of the OX40 agonist ivuxolimab. This TCR was recovered from an adult with an advanced solid tumor such as melanoma, head and neck, liver or kidney cancer.

This CDR3 reads CASSLLSGGSTDTQYF. The DNA of the CDR3 is TGTGCCAGCAGCCTCCTCAGCGGGGGTAGCACAGATACGCAGTATTTT. The J gene is TRBJ2-3, the V gene TRBV5-6; 8 nucleotides line up with TRBD2. CDR1 and CDR2 from the germline V gene are SGHDT and YYEEEE. V shed 4 bases, J shed 0 bases, and the junction held 7 bases outside the gene matches. This CDR3 has 16 amino acids.